This T cell receptor (beta chain) was sequenced for a study of chemoradiotherapy in HPV16-positive cancers. Repeated repertoire sampling spanned the course of chemoradiotherapy. Findings and caveats of the study: For HPV16-positive patients, expanding HPV-responsive T cells associated with longer recurrence-free survival.

As regards this clone: What it binds is unknown.

V shed 1 base and J 2 bases; nucleotides not matched to a gene: 5. The CDR3 is made up of 15 amino acids. Germline V gene data show CDR1 as SGHRS and CDR2 as YFSETQ. TCRdb's table, derived via immunoSEQ multiplex PCR, lists solely in-frame clones and lacks some. The data show around 5,200 clones, approximately 90% seen once. V gene TRBV5-1 combines with J gene TRBJ2-5; 7 bases align to TRBD1. The TCR comes from a human donor with HPV-associated anogenital cancer. The specimen comprised blood, sampled from a patient who underwent chemoradiotherapy. The CDR3 here is CASSLMGQPQETQYF. In DNA, the CDR3 is TGCGCCAGCAGCTTGATGGGACAGCCTCAAGAGACCCAGTACTTC.